The 26 T cell receptor beta chains in this list originate from one sample, sequenced in a study of blood T cell repertoires in COVID-19. The data were produced by immunoSEQ multiplex PCR, yet TCRdb's version contains in-frame clones alone and is incomplete. The data hold some 210,000 clones, with 81% observed a single time. The sample taken for sequencing was PBMCs or T cells enriched from blood (not recorded which). These receptors were obtained from a man aged 40-49 years who had recovered from COVID-19.

This chain uses TRBV3-1 (or the pseudogene TRBV3-2) with TRBJ1-2, with D possibly being TRBD1 (6 bases). This CDR3 has 18 residues. The germline V and J ends were trimmed by 0 bases and 0 bases, with 17 bases remaining between them. Germline V gene data show CDR1 as LGHDT and CDR2 as YNNKEL (reference sequence). The CDR3 DNA sequence: TGTGCCAGCAGCCAAGAGCAGGGGCTCGCGTTAGCTAACTATGGCTACACCTTC. It yields the protein CASSQEQGLALANYGYTF.

The CDR3 sequence: CATSRGGVSNYEQYF. The CDR3 DNA sequence: TGTGCCACCAGCAGGGGGGGGGTCTCTAACTACGAGCAGTACTTC. The V and J genes are TRBV15 and TRBJ2-7; 7 bases map to TRBD2. This CDR3 has 15 residues. The J segment lost 3 bases and the V segment lost 3 bases, leaving 8 bases of the junction unmatched. CDR1 and CDR2 from the germline V gene are LNHNV and YYDKDF (reference sequence). The entire variable domain, with the rest obtained from reference TRBV15 and TRBJ2-7, is as follows: DAMVIQNPRYQVTQFGKPVTLSCSQTLNHNVMYWYQQKSSQAPKLLFHYYDKDFNNEADTPDNFQSRRPNTSFCFLDIRSPGLGDTAMYLCATSRGGVSNYEQYFGPGTRLTVT.

V and J are TRBV11-3 and TRBJ2-3, with 9 bases identical to TRBD2. Trimming at V came to 1 base and at J to 5 bases, leaving 4 bases not matched to a gene. The CDR3 covers 15 residues. Germline values: CDR1 SGHNT, CDR2 YENEEA. The DNA for the CDR3 is TGTGCCAGCAGCTTAGCCGCGACTAGCGGAGATACGCAGTATTTT. This gives the protein CASSLAATSGDTQYF.

The chain links TRBV4-1 to TRBJ1-5; possibly TRBD1 for D (5 bases). Deletions cut 0 bases from V and 9 bases from J, with 9 bases between. CDR3 length: 13 residues. The germline gives CDR1 MGHRA, CDR2 YSYEKL. The CDR3 reads CASSQEVGGPQHF. Here the CDR3 DNA reads TGCGCCAGCAGCCAAGAGGTCGGGGGGCCCCAGCATTTT.

The V and J genes are TRBV7-2 and TRBJ2-3; TRBD2 matches at 8 bases. V shed 3 bases, J shed 0 bases, and the junction held 2 bases outside the gene matches. Germline CDR1 SGHTA, CDR2 FQGNSA. This CDR3 is 15 amino acids long. CDR3 in amino acids: CASSFSGASTDTQYF. DNA of the CDR3: TGTGCCAGCAGCTTTAGCGGGGCGAGCACAGATACGCAGTATTTT.

The rearrangement uses TRBV3-1 (or the pseudogene TRBV3-2) and TRBJ2-5; 9 nucleotides line up with TRBD2. With 6 bases clipped from V and 4 bases from J, the junction kept 9 bases outside the gene matches. The CDR3 contains 15 residues. Per germline, CDR1 LGHDT and CDR2 YNNKEL (reference sequence). The CDR3 sequence is CASSLGGLAVETQYF. The DNA for the CDR3 is TGTGCCAGCAGTTTAGGGGGACTAGCAGTAGAGACCCAGTACTTC.

Note on this clone: The identical CDR3 is also encoded by other nucleotide sequences in the sample. The chain couples TRBV5-1 to TRBJ2-1; a weak D match, TRBD2 (6 bases). This CDR3 is built from 15 residues. Trimming cost V 0 bases and J 1 base, with 8 bases left between them. Germline V gene data show CDR1 as SGHRS and CDR2 as YFSETQ. CDR3 in amino acids: CASSLVAGSYNEQFF. The CDR3 nucleotides read TGCGCCAGCAGCTTGGTGGCGGGATCCTACAATGAGCAGTTCTTC. The full variable domain, with the rest looked up from reference TRBV5-1 and TRBJ2-1, is KAGVTQTPRYLIKTRGQQVTLSCSPISGHRSVSWYQQTPGQGLQFLFEYFSETQRNKGNFPGRFSGRQFSNSRSEMNVSTLELGDSALYLCASSLVAGSYNEQFFGPGTRLTVL.

The CDR3 sequence is CASSDPRTGEMSSYNSPLHF. Written as DNA, the CDR3 is TGTGCCAGCAGCGACCCCCGGACAGGCGAAATGAGCTCCTATAATTCACCCCTCCACTTT. V gene TRBV9 combines with J gene TRBJ1-6; 7 bases line up with TRBD1. V dropped 3 bases and J dropped 0; count of bases not matched to a gene: 15. Germline V gives CDR1 SGDLS, CDR2 YYNGEE. This CDR3 spans 20 amino acids.

This clone was recorded once. The chain couples TRBV5-4 to TRBJ2-5; 8 positions match TRBD2. Germline V lookup: CDR1 SGHNT, CDR2 YYREEE (reference sequence). The junction had 12 bases not matched to a gene; V was cut back by 7 bases and J by 4 bases. The CDR3 is made up of 15 amino acids. CDR3 loop: CASRFAGGPVETQYF. For the CDR3, the DNA is TGTGCCAGCCGATTTGCGGGGGGCCCCGTAGAGACCCAGTACTTC.

The chain has TRBV5-1 and TRBJ1-2; 7 nucleotides agree with TRBD1. V shed 4 bases, J shed 7 bases, and the junction held 13 bases outside the gene matches. The CDR3 has 15 amino acids. CDR1 SGHRS and CDR2 YFSETQ come from the germline V gene. The CDR3 nucleotides read TGCGCCAGCAGCACCAGCCCAGGGGGTTCGGGTGGCTACACCTTC. Translated, it gives CASSTSPGGSGGYTF.

The V gene is TRBV20-1, the J gene TRBJ2-7; no definite D call. Trimming stripped 5 bases from V and 2 bases from J, with 7 bases between. CDR1 is DFQATT and CDR2 is SNEGSKA in the germline V gene (reference sequence). The CDR3 runs 11 residues. CDR3 in DNA: TGCAGTGCTGGCAGTCCCTACGAGCAGTACTTC. It codes for CSAGSPYEQYF.

V usage is TRBV7-9 and J usage is TRBJ1-1; 7 bases fit TRBD1. Germline CDR1 and CDR2: SEHNR and FQNEAQ (reference sequence). The CDR3 is 14 residues long. Trimming cost V 7 bases and J 1 base; bases outside gene matches: 6. CDR3 DNA: TGTGCCAGCATCAAACCAGGGGGGAACACTGAAGCTTTCTTT. Translating it yields CASIKPGGNTEAFF.

The V gene is TRBV19, the J gene TRBJ1-5; D remains ambiguous. Germline V lookup: CDR1 LNHDA, CDR2 SQIVND (reference sequence). V lost 9 bases and J 5 bases, leaving 20 bases between the germline ends. The CDR3 has 15 amino acids. The CDR3 protein is CASKTFDTGDQPQHF. CDR3 DNA sequence: TGTGCCAGCAAGACCTTTGACACCGGGGATCAGCCCCAGCATTTT.

This chain links TRBV11-2 with TRBJ2-5; possibly TRBD1 for D (6 bases). Germline CDR1 and CDR2: SGHAT and FQNNGV. The CDR3 is made up of 17 amino acids. Trimming stripped 5 bases from V and 1 base from J, with 20 bases between. The CDR3 spells CASSPLAWGRAQETQYF. The CDR3 nucleotides read TGTGCCAGCAGCCCCCTGGCCTGGGGGCGCGCCCAAGAGACCCAGTACTTC.

The chain recombines TRBV5-5 with TRBJ2-3; TRBD2 agrees at 12 bases. The V and J ends lost 4 bases and 6 bases, in that order; junction bases with no gene match: 9. This CDR3 region has 16 residues. CDR1 SGHKS and CDR2 YYEKEE come from the germline V gene (reference sequence). CDR3 bases: TGTGCCAGCAGCCTGACTAGCGGGAGTTTGGGCGATACGCAGTATTTT. Translation: CASSLTSGSLGDTQYF.

This clone occurred a few times. The J gene is TRBJ2-2, the V gene TRBV7-9; no definite D call. Trimming left V 2 bases short and J 1 base short, with 5 bases between. CDR3 length: 14 amino acids. In germline, CDR1 is SEHNR, CDR2 FQNEAQ (reference sequence). The CDR3 coding sequence is TGTGCCAGCAGCTTACACATGAACACCGGGGAGCTGTTTTTT. Protein sequence: CASSLHMNTGELFF.

J is TRBJ2-1 and V is TRBV6-5; D gene unclear. Trimming pared 4 bases from V and 4 bases from J, leaving 11 bases between. This CDR3 region has 14 residues. Per germline, CDR1 MNHEY and CDR2 SVGAGI. CDR3 nucleotides: TGTGCCAGCAGTTTGATCGGGTCTTACAATGAGCAGTTCTTC. This codes for CASSLIGSYNEQFF.

This rearrangement joins TRBV20-1 to TRBJ2-3; TRBD1 agrees at 7 bases. The CDR3 consists of 14 residues. V lost 3 bases and J lost 5; bases outside the gene matches: 8. CDR1 and CDR2 from the germline V gene are DFQATT and SNEGSKA (reference sequence). Written as DNA, the CDR3 is TGCAGTGCTAGTAACCAGGGGGTCCGAGATACGCAGTATTTT. Protein sequence: CSASNQGVRDTQYF.

This chain joins TRBV2 and TRBJ2-3, with TRBD1 identical over 9 bases. The CDR3 runs to 23 residues. V trimming: 5 bases; J trimming: 3 bases; junction bases outside the gene matches: 30. Germline V CDR1 and CDR2: SNHLY, FYNNEI. DNA for the CDR3: TGTGCCAGCAGTAGCCGGGACAGGGCTTTCCCTCGGAATCGCCCTTCGTTGACAGATACGCAGTATTTT. This translates into CASSSRDRAFPRNRPSLTDTQYF. Full variable domain (remainder filled in from reference TRBV2 and TRBJ2-3): EPEVTQTPSHQVTQMGQEVILRCVPISNHLYFYWYRQILGQKVEFLVSFYNNEISEKSEIFDDQFSVERPDGSNFTLKIRSTKLEDSAMYFCASSSRDRAFPRNRPSLTDTQYFGPGTRLTVL.

The chain is built from TRBV19 and TRBJ1-2, with 7 positions matching TRBD1. The germline gives CDR1 LNHDA, CDR2 SQIVND (reference sequence). The CDR3 is 18 residues long. Unmatched junction bases numbered 15, after V lost 5 bases and J lost 0 bases. The CDR3 loop reads CASSVGQRGLEANYGYTF. The CDR3 DNA is TGTGCCAGTAGTGTGGGACAGAGGGGTTTGGAAGCTAACTATGGCTACACCTTC.

This chain joins TRBV7-2 and TRBJ1-4; D ambiguous. CDR3 length: 15 amino acids. V dropped 6 bases and J dropped 0 bases, with 11 bases sitting between them. CDR1 SGHTA and CDR2 FQGNSA come from the germline V gene. CDR3 in DNA: TGTGCCAGCAGGCCCCGGACTGCAACTAATGAAAAACTGTTTTTT. The encoded protein is CASRPRTATNEKLFF. The whole variable domain, remainder taken from reference TRBV7-2 and TRBJ1-4, is GAGVSQSPSNKVTEKGKDVELRCDPISGHTALYWYRQSLGQGLEFLIYFQGNSAPDKSGLPSDRFSAERTGGSVSTLTIQRTQQEDSAVYLCASRPRTATNEKLFFGSGTQLSVL.

V and J are TRBV7-9 and TRBJ2-1; weak D call: TRBD2 (5 bases). CDR3 length: 14 amino acids. From germline, CDR1 is SEHNR and CDR2 FQNEAQ (reference sequence). V dropped 5 bases and J dropped 5 bases, with 13 bases sitting between them. CDR3 sequence reads: CASSLGLANNEQFF. DNA of the CDR3: TGTGCCAGCAGCCTAGGACTCGCAAACAATGAGCAGTTCTTC.

The V and J genes are TRBV5-1 and TRBJ1-3; the match to TRBD1 covers 7 bases. Losses at the gene ends were 3 bases for V and 4 bases for J; bases not matched to a gene: 7. The CDR3 loop spans 15 amino acids. From germline, CDR1 is SGHRS and CDR2 YFSETQ. The CDR3, as DNA: TGCGCCAGCAGCTCCCAGGGGGTCGGGGGAAACACCATATATTTT. Amino acid sequence: CASSSQGVGGNTIYF.

The rearrangement joins TRBV28 to TRBJ2-2, with D possibly matching TRBD2 (5 bases). This CDR3 is 13 amino acids long. The germline V gene encodes CDR1 MDHEN and CDR2 SYDVKM. V lost 3 bases to trimming and J lost 9 bases, with 11 bases between them. The CDR3 coding sequence is TGTGCCAGCAGTTTCGAGGGAAGCAGGGAGCTGTTTTTT. Amino acids: CASSFEGSRELFF. The full variable domain, with the rest looked up from reference TRBV28 and TRBJ2-2, is DVKVTQSSRYLVKRTGEKVFLECVQDMDHENMFWYRQDPGLGLRLIYFSYDVKMKEKGDIPEGYSVSREKKERFSLILESASTNQTSMYLCASSFEGSRELFFGEGSRLTVL.

In its sample, this clone was seen once. V is TRBV5-1 and J is TRBJ1-1, with TRBD1 matching 7 bases. After removal of 2 bases from V and 7 bases from J, the junction contained 2 bases not matched to a gene. Germline-derived CDR1 and CDR2 are SGHRS and YFSETQ. The CDR3 length is 12 residues. The CDR3 bases are TGCGCCAGCAGCTTACAGGGGCTTGAAGCTTTCTTT. It encodes CASSLQGLEAFF.

This clone has a handful of counts. The J gene is TRBJ2-5, the V gene TRBV4-2, with 9 bases fitting TRBD2. This CDR3 region has 14 residues. Germline V gene sequence: CDR1 LGHNA, CDR2 YNFKEQ. V lost 4 bases to trimming and J lost 2 bases; unmatched junction nucleotides: 2. The CDR3 DNA is TGTGCCAGCAGCCTTGGACTAGCGCAAGAGACCCAGTACTTC. As protein: CASSLGLAQETQYF.